This TCR beta chain was observed in a study of the immune and genomic landscape of osteosarcoma (TCRdb year 2020). Study-level background: The overall cohort was composed of a few dozen pediatric and adult patients with high-grade osteosarcoma, and a median age at diagnosis of about 25 years (range roughly 5-81) was recorded. A couple of samples from the same tumor site were contributed by each of a few patients. In the overall cohort, 55% to 65% of patients were male, and around 80% had localized disease at diagnosis. The goal of the study was to explain why immune checkpoint inhibitors show limited clinical activity in osteosarcoma. The cohort was enriched for poor-risk disease, with roughly 73% showing unfavorable pathologic response to standard therapy and 55% to 70% deceased. To characterize the osteosarcoma immunogenomic landscape, the TCR sequencing results were combined with transcriptome, protein array and immunostaining data. To define immunogenic potential, the study profiled osteosarcoma specimens using whole genome, RNA and T-cell receptor sequencing along with immunohistochemistry and reverse phase protein arrays. Overall study results and their limits: Productive TCR clonality was low overall, averaging roughly 0.095 with a maximum of about 0.3, suggesting limited T-cell clonal expansion. Along with the frozen tumor specimens, matched blood was collected from just two patients. TCR productive clonality was greater in the immune-hot C3 cluster than in the cold C1 cluster, although TCR productive clonality remained low overall. Sample size was not determined by any statistical method, because osteosarcoma is rare and all possible samples were collected. Rather than matched normal tissue, external data from normal skin and healthy peripheral blood provided the clonality benchmarks. In five cases a single hyperexpanded clone dominated the repertoire, and each of those five cases had fewer than 100 T-cell clonotypes.

To note about this clone: What antigen it recognizes has not been identified. No quality values exist for individual bases; no much larger clone is one base distant.

Specimens were post-treatment primary, local recurrence and metastasis tumors from poor-prognosis patients. The ImmunoSEQ Assay (Adaptive Biotechnologies) was used to immunosequence the CDR3 regions of the TCR beta chain. Per the authors' processing: TCRB rearrangements, read counts, read proportions and gene usage were exported through the ImmunoSEQ Analyzer platform. T-cell clonality was calculated on productive rearrangements as 1 minus Pielou's evenness. In the clonal space homeostasis analysis, clonotypes were binned as rare, small, medium, large or hyperexpanded (0.01 to 1 of the repertoire). TCR productive clonality was compared across immune clusters C1, C2 and C3 using the Wilcoxon rank sum test. This immuneACCESS table, as held by TCRdb, lists in-frame sequences with V and J called but not all clones. Of the missing ones, under half trace to an unresolved V gene in checked studies; the others have no known cause. That table is the source of V, J and clone size, and D and trimming were worked out from the DNA. The sample table records fewer than 6,000 clones; over 65% of these occur just once. The leading ten clones occupy about 5.9% of the sample.

This sequence originates from a human donor with osteosarcoma. Material for sequencing was osteosarcoma tumor tissue from the lung.

The CDR3 protein: CASSGQGGRGAEAFF. The DNA is as follows: TGTGCCAGCAGTGGACAGGGTGGACGGGGCGCTGAAGCTTTCTTT. The chain is made from TRBV2 and TRBJ1-1; a stretch of 7 junction bases matches TRBD1. Based on the germline V gene, the CDR1 and CDR2 sequences are SNHLY and FYNNEI. The CDR3 holds 15 amino acids from the cysteine to the phenylalanine. The CDR3 DNA has 45 bases and is translated from base 1. From V the trimming removes 4 bases and from J it removes 6 bases, while the gene matches leave 11 bases of the junction unaccounted for.